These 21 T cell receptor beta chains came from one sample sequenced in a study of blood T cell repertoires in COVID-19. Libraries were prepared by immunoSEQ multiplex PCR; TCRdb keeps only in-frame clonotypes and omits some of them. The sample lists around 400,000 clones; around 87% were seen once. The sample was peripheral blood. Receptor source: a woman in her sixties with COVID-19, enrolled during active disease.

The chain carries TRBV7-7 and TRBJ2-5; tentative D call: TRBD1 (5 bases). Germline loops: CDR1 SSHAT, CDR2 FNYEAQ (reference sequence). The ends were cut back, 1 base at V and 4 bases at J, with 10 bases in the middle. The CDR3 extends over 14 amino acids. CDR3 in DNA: TGTGCCAGCAGCTTAGGTGCAGGGCCAGAGACCCAGTACTTC. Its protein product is CASSLGAGPETQYF.

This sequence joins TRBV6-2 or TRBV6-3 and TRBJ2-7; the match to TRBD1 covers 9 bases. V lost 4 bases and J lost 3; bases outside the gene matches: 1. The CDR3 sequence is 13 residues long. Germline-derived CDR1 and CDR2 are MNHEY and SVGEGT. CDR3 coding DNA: TGTGCCAGCAGTTCGACAGGGGGCTACGAGCAGTACTTC. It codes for CASSSTGGYEQYF.

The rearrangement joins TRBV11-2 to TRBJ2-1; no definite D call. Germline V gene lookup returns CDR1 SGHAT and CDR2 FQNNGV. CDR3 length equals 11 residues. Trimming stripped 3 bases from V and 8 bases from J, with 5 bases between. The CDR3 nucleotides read TGTGCCAGCAGCTTCCGCGATGAGCAGTTCTTC. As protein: CASSFRDEQFF.

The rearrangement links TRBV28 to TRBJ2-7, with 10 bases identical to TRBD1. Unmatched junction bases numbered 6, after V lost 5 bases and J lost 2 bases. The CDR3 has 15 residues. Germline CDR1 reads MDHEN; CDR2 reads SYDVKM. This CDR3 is CASSGDRGRPYEQYF. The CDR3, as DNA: TGTGCCAGCAGTGGAGACAGGGGGCGCCCCTACGAGCAGTACTTC.

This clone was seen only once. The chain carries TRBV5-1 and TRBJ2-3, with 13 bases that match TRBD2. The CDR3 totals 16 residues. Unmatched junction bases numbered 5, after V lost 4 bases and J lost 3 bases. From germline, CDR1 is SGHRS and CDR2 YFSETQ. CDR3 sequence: CASSRTSGGGTDTQYF. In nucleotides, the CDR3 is TGCGCCAGCAGCCGGACTAGCGGGGGAGGAACAGATACGCAGTATTTT.

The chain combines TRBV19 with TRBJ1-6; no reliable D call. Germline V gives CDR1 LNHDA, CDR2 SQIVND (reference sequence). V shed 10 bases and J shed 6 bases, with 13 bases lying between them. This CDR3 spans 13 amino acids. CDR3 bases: TGTGCCACCCTACGAGGCCTTAATTCACCCCTCCACTTT. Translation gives CATLRGLNSPLHF.

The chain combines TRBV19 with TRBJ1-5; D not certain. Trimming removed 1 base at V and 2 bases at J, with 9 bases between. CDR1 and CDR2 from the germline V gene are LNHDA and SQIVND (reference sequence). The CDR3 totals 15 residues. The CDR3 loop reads CASSIGSVGNQPQHF. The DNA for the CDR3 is TGTGCCAGTAGTATAGGCAGCGTCGGCAATCAGCCCCAGCATTTT.

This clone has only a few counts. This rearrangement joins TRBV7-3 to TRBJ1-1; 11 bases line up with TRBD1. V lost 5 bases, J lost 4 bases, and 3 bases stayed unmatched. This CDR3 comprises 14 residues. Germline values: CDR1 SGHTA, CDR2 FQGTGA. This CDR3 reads CASSPGTGGTEAFF. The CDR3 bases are TGTGCCAGCAGCCCCGGGACAGGGGGCACTGAAGCTTTCTTT.

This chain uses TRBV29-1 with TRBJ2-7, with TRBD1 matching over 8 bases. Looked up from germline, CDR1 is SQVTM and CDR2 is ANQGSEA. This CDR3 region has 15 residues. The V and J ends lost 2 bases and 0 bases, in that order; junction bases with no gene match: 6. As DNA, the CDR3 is TGCAGCGTTGAATTAAAGGACAGGGTCTCCTACGAGCAGTACTTC. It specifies CSVELKDRVSYEQYF.

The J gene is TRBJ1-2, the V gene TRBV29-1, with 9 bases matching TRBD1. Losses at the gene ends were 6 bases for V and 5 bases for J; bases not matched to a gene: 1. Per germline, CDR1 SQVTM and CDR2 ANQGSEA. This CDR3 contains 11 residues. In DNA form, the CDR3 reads TGCAGCGTGACAGGGGGATATGGCTACACCTTC. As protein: CSVTGGYGYTF.

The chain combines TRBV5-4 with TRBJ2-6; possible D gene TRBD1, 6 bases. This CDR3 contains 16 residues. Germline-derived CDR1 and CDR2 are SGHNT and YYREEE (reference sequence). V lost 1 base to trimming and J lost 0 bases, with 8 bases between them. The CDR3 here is CASSLRTVSGANVLTF. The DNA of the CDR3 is TGTGCCAGCAGCTTGAGGACAGTCTCTGGGGCCAACGTCCTGACTTTC.

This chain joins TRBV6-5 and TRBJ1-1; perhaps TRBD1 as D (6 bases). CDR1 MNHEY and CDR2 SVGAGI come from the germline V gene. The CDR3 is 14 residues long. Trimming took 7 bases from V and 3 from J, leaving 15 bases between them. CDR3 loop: CASTNRVRDTEAFF. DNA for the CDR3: TGTGCCAGCACTAACAGGGTGAGGGACACTGAAGCTTTCTTT.

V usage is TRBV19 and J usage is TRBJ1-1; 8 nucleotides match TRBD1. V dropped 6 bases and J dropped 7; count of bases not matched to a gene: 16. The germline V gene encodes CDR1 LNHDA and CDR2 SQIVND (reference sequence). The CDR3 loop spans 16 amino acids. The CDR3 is CASRFSPGGQGGEAFF. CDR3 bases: TGTGCCAGTAGATTCTCCCCCGGCGGACAGGGTGGTGAAGCTTTCTTT.

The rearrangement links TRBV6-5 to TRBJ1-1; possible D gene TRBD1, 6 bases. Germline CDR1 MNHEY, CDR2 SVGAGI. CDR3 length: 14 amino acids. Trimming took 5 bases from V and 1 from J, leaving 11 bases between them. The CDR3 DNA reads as TGTGCCAGCAGTAAGGCGACAGGGAACACTGAAGCTTTCTTT. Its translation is CASSKATGNTEAFF.

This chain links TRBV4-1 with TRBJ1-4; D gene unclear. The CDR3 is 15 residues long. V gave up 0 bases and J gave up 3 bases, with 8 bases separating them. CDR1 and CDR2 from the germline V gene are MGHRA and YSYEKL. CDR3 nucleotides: TGCGCCAGCAGCCAAGAAGGGAGTCCTAATGAAAAACTGTTTTTT. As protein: CASSQEGSPNEKLFF.

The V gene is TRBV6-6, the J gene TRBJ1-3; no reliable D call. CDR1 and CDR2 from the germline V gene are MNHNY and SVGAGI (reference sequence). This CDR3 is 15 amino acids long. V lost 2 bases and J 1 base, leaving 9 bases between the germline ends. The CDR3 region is CASSYLSISGNTIYF. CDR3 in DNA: TGTGCCAGCAGTTACCTGAGTATATCTGGAAACACCATATATTTT.

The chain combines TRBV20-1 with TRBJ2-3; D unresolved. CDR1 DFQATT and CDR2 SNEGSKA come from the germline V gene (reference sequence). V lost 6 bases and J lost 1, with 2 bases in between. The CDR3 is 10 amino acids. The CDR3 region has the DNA TGCAGTGCCGGCACAGATACGCAGTATTTT. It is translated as CSAGTDTQYF.

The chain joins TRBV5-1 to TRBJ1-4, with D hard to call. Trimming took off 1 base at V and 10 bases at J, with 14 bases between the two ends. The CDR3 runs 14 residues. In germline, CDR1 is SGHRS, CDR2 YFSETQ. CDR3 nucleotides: TGCGCCAGCAGCTTGTCTGAAGGAGAAGGAAAACTGTTTTTT. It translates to CASSLSEGEGKLFF.

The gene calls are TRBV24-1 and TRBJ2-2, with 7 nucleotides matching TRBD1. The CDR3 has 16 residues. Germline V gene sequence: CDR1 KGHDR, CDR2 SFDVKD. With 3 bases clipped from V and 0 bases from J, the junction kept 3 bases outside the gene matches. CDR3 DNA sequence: TGTGCCACCAGTGATCCGGGACAGACGAACACCGGGGAGCTGTTTTTT. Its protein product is CATSDPGQTNTGELFF.

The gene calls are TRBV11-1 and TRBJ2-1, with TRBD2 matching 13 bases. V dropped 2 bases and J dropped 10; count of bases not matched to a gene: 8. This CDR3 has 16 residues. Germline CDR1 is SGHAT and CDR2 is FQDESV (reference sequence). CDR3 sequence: CASSLTSGGVGDEQFF. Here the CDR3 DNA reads TGTGCCAGCAGCTTAACTAGCGGGGGGGTAGGTGACGAGCAGTTCTTC.

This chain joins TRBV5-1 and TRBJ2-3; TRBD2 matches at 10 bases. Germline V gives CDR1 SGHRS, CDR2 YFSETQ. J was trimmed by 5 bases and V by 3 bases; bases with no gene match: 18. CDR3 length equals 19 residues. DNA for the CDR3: TGCGCCAGCAGCTCGTTTCTCCCGGGGATAGCGGGGGGCGGAGATACGCAGTATTTT. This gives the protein CASSSFLPGIAGGGDTQYF.